Sequencing of this T cell receptor beta chain was carried out in a study of CD4 and CD8 cells across lung adenocarcinoma regions. Localized lung adenocarcinoma, a non-small cell lung cancer, affected the donors. CDR3 length: 17 residues. Per germline, CDR1 MNHNS and CDR2 SASEGT. This clonotype was seen just once. Mismatch with germline at one junction end may stem from a read error. One entry per CDR3 protein results from TCRdb running MiXCR on the PCR reads. Here the sample spans approximately 12,000 distinct CDR3 sequences, roughly 48% being singletons. This sequence was found in a female donor with lung adenocarcinoma. The CD4 and CD8 labels of this study may be unreliable. Sequences were obtained from CD8+ T cells from the margin of a lung tumor. The chain is built from TRBV6-1 and TRBJ2-4; 8 nucleotides align to TRBD2. CDR3 in amino acids: CASSEREGGSSKNIQYF. The CDR3 DNA sequence: TGTGCCAGCAGTGAACGGGAGGGGGGGAGCTCCAAAAACATTCAGTATTTC.